The sequence of this T cell receptor (beta chain) was determined in a study of blood T cell repertoires in COVID-19. Study in general: Samples taken during acute and convalescent COVID-19 were collected in the United States, Italy and Spain. In each case, the material was cDNA or gDNA derived from T cells, B-cell-depleted T cells, or PBMCs.

The Seattle site enrolled patients during active infection and followed them longitudinally. In the source study's methods: How many nucleated cells were present was estimated from reference gene primer amplification. Libraries were prepared by immunoSEQ multiplex PCR; TCRdb keeps only in-frame clonotypes and omits some of them. The V and J calls and clone size are taken from that table; D and trimming were inferred from the DNA. This table holds hundreds of thousands of clones, around nine tenths found once. The TCR comes from a woman aged 45-59 years with COVID-19, enrolled during active disease. Sequenced: peripheral blood.

This CDR3 is CASSWGGGEAFF. DNA of the CDR3: TGTGCCAGCAGCTGGGGGGGCGGTGAAGCTTTCTTT. This rearrangement joins TRBV28 to TRBJ1-1; weak D call: TRBD1 (6 bases). V was clipped by 6 bases and J by 7 bases, with 12 bases between them. Germline lookup yields CDR1 MDHEN and CDR2 SYDVKM. This CDR3 contains 12 residues.